Shown below are 9 T cell receptor beta chains from a single sample sequenced in a study of T-cell reconstitution after alpha-beta-depleted transplantation in children. A TCRbeta library incorporating unique molecular identifiers was prepared. A single record per CDR3 protein comes from TCRdb applying MiXCR to the PCR reads. This repertoire shows some 450,000 distinct CDR3 sequences, approximately 41% found once; its top ten account for approximately 30%. The sample in question was PBMCs, obtained before TCRalphabeta/CD19-depleted stem cell transplant. These receptors were taken from a girl aged 2 to 10 with aplastic anemia, due to receive a stem cell transplant.

The V gene is TRBV10-2, the J gene TRBJ2-3, with a tentative D call TRBD2 (6 bases). With 2 bases removed from V and 3 bases from J, the gap between germline ends came to 9 bases. Germline assignment: CDR1 WSHSY and CDR2 SAAADI. The CDR3 extends over 14 amino acids. The CDR3 loop is CASSEAGRTDTQYF. The CDR3 DNA reads TGCGCCAGCAGTGAGGCGGGAAGGACAGATACGCAGTATTTT.

J is TRBJ1-1 and V is TRBV14; TRBD1 agrees at 7 bases. V trimming: 1 base; J trimming: 7 bases; junction bases outside the gene matches: 18. The length of the CDR3 is 18 residues. CDR1 and CDR2 from the germline V gene are SGHDN and FVKESK. Here the CDR3 reads CASSQARRTGWVNGEAFF. The DNA of the CDR3 is TGTGCCAGCAGCCAAGCCCGTAGGACAGGCTGGGTTAACGGTGAAGCTTTCTTT.

The chain has TRBV5-6 and TRBJ1-1; 7 bases agree with TRBD1. The germline V gene has CDR1 SGHDT and CDR2 YYEEEE. The CDR3 runs 18 residues. V lost 4 bases and J lost 5; bases outside the gene matches: 20. In DNA form, the CDR3 reads TGTGCCAGCAGCCCAAGTCCGGGACAGAGAGTCCCAGGGACTGAAGCTTTCTTT. Encoded protein: CASSPSPGQRVPGTEAFF.

This clonotype was seen ten or more times. The CDR3 bases are TGTGCCAGCAGCCAACCGACAGGAAACTCTGGAAACACCATATATTTT. Translation: CASSQPTGNSGNTIYF. The chain is built from TRBV3-1 and TRBJ1-3, with D possibly TRBD1 on 6 matching bases. V lost 2 bases and J lost 0, with 11 bases in between. Germline assignment: CDR1 LGHDT and CDR2 YNNKEL (reference sequence). The CDR3 length is 16 residues.

This rearrangement joins TRBV5-1 to TRBJ2-7; TRBD1 might be the D (5 bases). Germline-derived CDR1 and CDR2 are SGHRS and YFSETQ. The CDR3 is 14 amino acids. V gave up 3 bases and J gave up 2 bases, with 12 bases separating them. The CDR3 spells CASSSYRKPYEQYF. The CDR3 region has the DNA TGCGCCAGCAGCTCTTACAGGAAACCCTACGAGCAGTACTTC.

This chain links TRBV27 with TRBJ2-1; 9 nucleotides align to TRBD2. Losses at the gene ends were 6 bases for V and 8 bases for J; bases not matched to a gene: 8. The germline V gene encodes CDR1 MNHEY and CDR2 SMNVEV (reference sequence). CDR3 length equals 14 residues. The CDR3 DNA follows: TGTGCCAGCAGAGCGGGGGGCCAATGGCATGAGCAGTTCTTC. This gives the protein CASRAGGQWHEQFF.

The table lists this clonotype with many counts. This rearrangement joins TRBV29-1 to TRBJ2-7, with D tentatively TRBD2 (5 bases). This CDR3 has 12 residues. The germline V gene has CDR1 SQVTM and CDR2 ANQGSEA. V lost 4 bases and J 4 bases, leaving 11 bases between the germline ends. The CDR3 DNA is TGCAGCGTTGCGGACTCGGGGTACGAGCAGTACTTC. Translation: CSVADSGYEQYF.

This clonotype has more than one count but fewer than ten. This rearrangement joins TRBV5-1 to TRBJ2-2, with a possible D match to TRBD1 (6 bases). V was pared by 2 bases and J by 6 bases, with 14 bases between. The CDR3 length is 15 residues. Germline lookup yields CDR1 SGHRS and CDR2 YFSETQ. The CDR3 spells CASSFGQLRAGELFF. Written as DNA, the CDR3 is TGCGCCAGCAGCTTCGGACAGCTGAGGGCCGGGGAGCTGTTTTTT.

In its sample, this clonotype was seen many times. CDR3 nucleotide sequence: TGTGCCAGCAGCTTACTTCCTAGCGGGAGCTACAATGAGCAGTTCTTC. Encoded protein: CASSLLPSGSYNEQFF. The rearrangement links TRBV7-3 to TRBJ2-1; 10 bases are a match to TRBD2. V was pared by 2 bases and J by 3 bases, with 4 bases of the junction left unmatched. Germline values: CDR1 SGHTA, CDR2 FQGTGA. CDR3 size: 16 residues.